The clone carrying this T cell receptor (beta chain) was observed a handful of times. The sample comes from a study of early T cells in non-severe SARS-CoV-2 infection. In the study overall: From unsorted whole blood, bulk RNA was sequenced, and the chains remained unpaired.

Germline CDR1 reads MDHEN; CDR2 reads SYDVKM. This CDR3 spans 15 amino acids. With V trimmed by 6 bases and J by 7 bases, 7 bases remained unmatched. Attached unique molecular identifiers marked individual cDNA molecules. MiXCR, applied by TCRdb to the 5' RACE reads, yields one record per CDR3 protein. The sample shows about 25,000 distinct CDR3 sequences, more than 4.5% of them seen only once. The chain recombines TRBV28 with TRBJ1-6; TRBD1 agrees at 9 bases. The source of this sequence is an adult who was a healthcare worker with PCR-confirmed SARS-CoV-2 infection or an uninfected control (not recorded which). Sample: whole blood. The CDR3 loop reads CASRAQGASNSPLHF. CDR3 DNA: TGTGCCAGCAGAGCACAGGGGGCGAGCAATTCACCCCTCCACTTT.